This T cell receptor (beta chain) derives from a study of PD-L1 blockade in urothelial cancer. Study details: Blood was tested 3 weeks (second dose) and 6 weeks into treatment. Findings and limits, study-wide: Greater 3-week expansion of tumor-associated blood clones was recorded for durable-benefit patients.

Details on this clone: The antigen is unknown.

The CDR3 extends over 15 amino acids. Trimming took 4 bases from V and 8 from J; bases not matched to a gene: 6. Germline V gives CDR1 LNHDA, CDR2 SQIVND (reference sequence). Profiling relied on immunoSEQ multiplex PCR, and the TCRdb table lists in-frame clones only, not all of them. The sample includes 70,000 to 75,000 clones, less than 90% of them seen just once. V usage is TRBV19 and J usage is TRBJ2-2; 11 nucleotides match TRBD2. The sequencing used PBMCs, collected around atezolizumab (anti-PD-L1) treatment. The clonotype originates from a man aged 55 to 70 with urothelial cancer. The CDR3 DNA reads as TGTGCCAGTAGTAAAACTAGCGGGGGAGCGGGGGAGCTGTTTTTT. Its protein is CASSKTSGGAGELFF.